The sequence of this T cell receptor (beta chain) was determined in a study of T cells in Graves' hyperthyroidism and ophthalmopathy. This CDR3 comprises 15 residues. V gave up 6 bases and J gave up 6 bases; unmatched junction bases: 5. Germline CDR1 is MNHNS and CDR2 is SASEGT. Blood was drawn at first hyperthyroidism diagnosis, before any ophthalmopathy symptoms. As concerns this clonotype: No antigen is known for it.

It was RNA transcripts that yielded the amplified TCR beta CDR3 regions. In the first-round RT-PCR of the TCR CDR3, the HTBI primer set was used. TCRdb itself ran the multiplex PCR reads through MiXCR, one entry per CDR3 protein. The sample records fewer than 350,000 distinct CDR3 sequences, less than 15% being singletons. General observations from the study: Median prediction lead before ophthalmopathy onset was 6.5 to 7 months with the model.

The chain links TRBV6-1 to TRBJ2-1; TRBD2 matches 13 bases. This TCR was recovered from a woman in her 30s with Graves' hyperthyroidism that later progressed to Graves' ophthalmopathy. The specimen sequenced was blood. CDR3 protein: CASRYGTSGINEQFF. CDR3 in DNA: TGTGCCAGCAGATACGGGACTAGCGGGATCAATGAGCAGTTCTTC.